Listed below are T cell receptor beta chains from one sample, sequenced in a study of cytomegalovirus exposure and HLA in healthy donors. Only in-frame clones appear in the TCRdb table, and some are missing; sequencing was by immunoSEQ multiplex PCR. In all, the sample yields roughly 190,000 clones. The sequencing sample was made of PBMCs. All receptors come from a man aged 25-45 years in good health and CMV-seronegative. The CDR3 runs from the conserved cysteine through the conserved F or W. The order of the fields is CDR3 DNA, CDR3 protein, V gene, J gene, D gene. D genes are given only for firm matches.

CDR3nt: TGCAGCGTTAGATATGGACAAAACAATGAGCAGTTCTTC; CDR3aa: CSVRYGQNNEQFF; v_gene: TRBV29-1; j_gene: TRBJ2-1; d_gene: -
CDR3nt: TGCGCCAGCTCACCTTTGGGGACAGGAGATTCGAATGAGCAGTTCTTC; CDR3aa: CASSPLGTGDSNEQFF; v_gene: TRBV4-3; j_gene: TRBJ2-1; d_gene: TRBD1
CDR3nt: TGTGCCAGCATCGCCTCGGGGGTGCGGGAGCAGTTCTTC; CDR3aa: CASIASGVREQFF; v_gene: TRBV6-1; j_gene: TRBJ2-1; d_gene: -
CDR3nt: TGTGCCAGCAGCGGGAGAGTGGTCAATGAGCAGTTCTTC; CDR3aa: CASSGRVVNEQFF; v_gene: TRBV11-2; j_gene: TRBJ2-1; d_gene: -
CDR3nt: TGTGCCAGCTCACCAGGACAGGCGAGCTCCTACGAGCAGTACTTC; CDR3aa: CASSPGQASSYEQYF; v_gene: TRBV18; j_gene: TRBJ2-7; d_gene: TRBD1
CDR3nt: TGTGCCAGCAGCTTGGGACAGGGGGCAGGTAATGAGCAGTTCTTC; CDR3aa: CASSLGQGAGNEQFF; v_gene: TRBV7-9; j_gene: TRBJ2-1; d_gene: TRBD1
CDR3nt: TGCAGTGGGAACAGGGGCGGGGAGCTGTTTTTT; CDR3aa: CSGNRGGELFF; v_gene: TRBV20-1; j_gene: TRBJ2-2; d_gene: TRBD1
CDR3nt: TGTGCCAGCAGCCCGGCGACAGGGGGCCTCTCTGGGGCCAACGTCCTGACTTTC; CDR3aa: CASSPATGGLSGANVLTF; v_gene: TRBV5-4; j_gene: TRBJ2-6; d_gene: TRBD1
CDR3nt: TGTGCCTGGAGTGGGGGACAGGGATATGAAAAACTGTTTTTT; CDR3aa: CAWSGGQGYEKLFF; v_gene: TRBV30; j_gene: TRBJ1-4; d_gene: TRBD1
CDR3nt: TGTGCCTGGAGTGCGCTCCGTAGCGGGATCCACAATGAGCAGTTCTTC; CDR3aa: CAWSALRSGIHNEQFF; v_gene: TRBV30; j_gene: TRBJ2-1; d_gene: TRBD2